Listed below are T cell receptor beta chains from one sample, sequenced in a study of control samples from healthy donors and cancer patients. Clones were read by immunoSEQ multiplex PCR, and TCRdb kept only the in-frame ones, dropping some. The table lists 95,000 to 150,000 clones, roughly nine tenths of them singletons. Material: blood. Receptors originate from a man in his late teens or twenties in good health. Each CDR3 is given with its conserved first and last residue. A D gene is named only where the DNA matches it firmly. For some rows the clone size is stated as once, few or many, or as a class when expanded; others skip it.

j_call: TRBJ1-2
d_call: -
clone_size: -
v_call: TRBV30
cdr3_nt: TGTGCCTGGAGGCAAGGGTTGGACTATGGCTACACCTTC
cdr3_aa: CAWRQGLDYGYTF

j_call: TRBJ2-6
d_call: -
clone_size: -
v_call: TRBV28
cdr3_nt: TGTGCCAGCATGGGGGCTGGGGCCAACGTCCTGACTTTC
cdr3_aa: CASMGAGANVLTF

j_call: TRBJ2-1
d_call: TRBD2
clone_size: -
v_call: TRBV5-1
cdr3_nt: TGCGCCAGCAGCTTAAGTCTAGCGGTAGCAGGTGAGCAGTTCTTC
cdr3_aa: CASSLSLAVAGEQFF

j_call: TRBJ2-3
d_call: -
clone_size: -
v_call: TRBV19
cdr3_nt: TGTGCCAGTAGTATACAGGGCAGCACAGATACGCAGTATTTT
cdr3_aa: CASSIQGSTDTQYF

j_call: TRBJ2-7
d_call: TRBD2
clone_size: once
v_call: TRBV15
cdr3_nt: TGTGCCACCAGCAGGACCATAGCGGGGAGCTCCTACGAGCAGTACTTC
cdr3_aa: CATSRTIAGSSYEQYF

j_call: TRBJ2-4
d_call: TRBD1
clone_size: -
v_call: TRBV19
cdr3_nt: TGTGCCAGTAGTATTTCAGGGGGCTTAATCAAAAACATTCAGTACTTC
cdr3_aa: CASSISGGLIKNIQYF

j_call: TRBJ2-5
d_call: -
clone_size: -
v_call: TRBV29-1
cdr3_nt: TGCAGCGTACAACAGGGTCCAGAGACCCAGTACTTC
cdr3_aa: CSVQQGPETQYF

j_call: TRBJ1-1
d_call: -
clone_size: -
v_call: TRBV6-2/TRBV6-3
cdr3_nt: TGTGCCAGCAGTCGACCGGGGGCACACGGCACTGAAGCTTTCTTT
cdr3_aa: CASSRPGAHGTEAFF

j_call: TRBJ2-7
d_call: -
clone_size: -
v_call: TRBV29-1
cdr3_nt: TGCAGCGTTGAAGAAGAAGCAGGTCCTTACGAGCAGTACTTC
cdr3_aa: CSVEEEAGPYEQYF

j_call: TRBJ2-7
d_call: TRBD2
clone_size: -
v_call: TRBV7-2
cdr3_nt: TGTGCCAGCAGCTTCAGCGGGAGTAGCTACGAGCAGTACTTC
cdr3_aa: CASSFSGSSYEQYF

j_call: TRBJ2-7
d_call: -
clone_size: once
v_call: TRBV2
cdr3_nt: TGTGCCAGCTCAGGACCGGACTTCAGGAGCTCCTACGAGCAGTACTTC
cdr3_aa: CASSGPDFRSSYEQYF

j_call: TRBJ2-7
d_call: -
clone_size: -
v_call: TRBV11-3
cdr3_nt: TGTGCCAGCAGCCCTAGGGGGGGGAGAGAATCCTACGAGCAGTACTTC
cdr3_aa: CASSPRGGRESYEQYF

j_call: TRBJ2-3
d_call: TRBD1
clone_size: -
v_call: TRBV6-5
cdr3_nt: TGTGCCAGCAGTTGGACAGGACTCGGAGATACGCAGTATTTT
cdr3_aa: CASSWTGLGDTQYF

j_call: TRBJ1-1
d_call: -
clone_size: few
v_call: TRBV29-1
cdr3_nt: TGCAGCGTGACGACGGAACTGAACACTGAAGCTTTCTTT
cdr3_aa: CSVTTELNTEAFF